Detailed here is one TCR beta chain. A single record per CDR3 protein comes from TCRdb applying MiXCR to the RT-PCR reads. The top ten hold around 50% of the sample, which has some 7,100 distinct CDR3 sequences, about 13% seen once. This CDR3 contains 14 residues. V was pared by 3 bases and J by 9 bases, with 7 bases of the junction left unmatched. Germline loops: CDR1 DFQATT, CDR2 SNEGSKA (reference sequence). The data were taken from a study of patients and donors after allogeneic stem cell transplantation. The source of this sequence is a human donor who was either an allogeneic HSCT recipient or a stem cell or donor lymphocyte infusion donor (not recorded which). It is not recorded whose cells these are; they may come from a transplant donor. This sequence joins TRBV20-1 and TRBJ2-1, with 11 bases identical to TRBD2. The sequenced sample consisted of blood, either unsorted or a sorted T cell fraction (not recorded which). CDR3 sequence reads: CSARLAGGSGEQFF. The CDR3 DNA is TGCAGTGCTAGGCTAGCGGGAGGTAGTGGTGAGCAGTTCTTC.